This T cell receptor (beta chain) emerged from a study of T cells in localized non-small cell lung cancer. Study-level results: The tumor had only one region sequenced, so heterogeneity remains possible.

About this clone itself: The antigen is unknown.

Sequencing used immunoSEQ multiplex PCR; TCRdb keeps in-frame clones, though not all of them. Here the sample spans under 40,000 clones, around nine tenths being singletons. The length of the CDR3 is 15 residues. Germline CDR1 PRHDT, CDR2 FYEKMQ (reference sequence). Trimming cost V 7 bases and J 1 base, with 15 bases left between them. The receptor was isolated from a woman aged 35-70 years with stage I lung adenocarcinoma. The J gene is TRBJ2-3, the V gene TRBV13, with D tentatively TRBD2 (7 bases). The source material was peripheral blood, sampled before any cancer treatment. CDR3 residues: CASNNEGGGTDTQYF. The CDR3 DNA reads as TGTGCCAGCAACAATGAGGGGGGGGGCACAGATACGCAGTATTTT.